This TCR beta chain is drawn from a study of T cell responses to AZD1222 COVID-19 vaccine. Study findings and constraints: Targeting of unmutated variant regions was reportedly seen in nearly half of spike-specific TCRs. Vaccine-associated CD4 TCRs spanned spike, dominant at 160-218 and 743-854. All repertoire sampling was performed exclusively after the peak T cell response.

The assay was immunoSEQ multiplex PCR, and TCRdb's table has in-frame clones only and misses some. Of approximately 130,000 clones in the sample, roughly 88% are singletons; the top ten hold under 6%. Researchers grouped second doses given at about 4 or about 12 weeks into one pool. About this clone: Its antigen is not known.

The CDR3 has 20 residues. Germline V lookup: CDR1 MNHEY, CDR2 SMNVEV (reference sequence). Trimming pared 2 bases from V and 3 bases from J, leaving 23 bases between. The chain employs TRBV27 and TRBJ1-6; tentatively, D is TRBD1 (5 bases). The sequences come from peripheral blood, collected 28 days after the second AZD1222 dose. The sequence came from an adult who received the AZD1222 COVID-19 vaccine. The CDR3 region is CASSLDPPTGASIYNSPLHF. CDR3 DNA: TGTGCCAGCAGTTTAGACCCACCGACTGGGGCTTCAATCTATAATTCACCCCTCCACTTT.